The clone carrying this T cell receptor beta chain came up a few times. Its antigen remains unknown. This specimen belongs to a study of T cell repertoires in cytomegalovirus infection. Study context: As its CMV epitopes, the study selected recently identified HLA-C-restricted and well-studied HLA-B-restricted targets. The public TCR beta signatures pointed to both CMV infection and matching HLA type.

General study points: CMV-specific HLA-C-restricted TCR beta clonotypes dominated the ex vivo response. Based on cumulative public TCR beta family frequency, carriers of CMV plus the relevant HLA were identified.

CDR1 MDHEN and CDR2 SYDVKM come from the germline V gene. Between the trimmed V and J ends, which lost 8 bases and 6 bases, there was a span of 13 bases. The CDR3 sequence is 13 residues long. A single record per CDR3 protein comes from TCRdb applying MiXCR to the reads. The data hold fewer than 900,000 distinct CDR3 sequences, with almost 30% observed a single time. The sequence derives from a human donor in good health (CMV status not recorded). Some clones in this sample may be carry-over from other donors' samples. The chain carries TRBV28 and TRBJ2-2; D is undetermined. The specimen was cultured CD8+ T cells from PBMCs, collected from culture after CMV antigen stimulation. CDR3 residues: CASADLGSGELFF. The CDR3, as DNA: TGTGCCAGCGCAGACCTAGGGTCCGGGGAGCTGTTTTTT.